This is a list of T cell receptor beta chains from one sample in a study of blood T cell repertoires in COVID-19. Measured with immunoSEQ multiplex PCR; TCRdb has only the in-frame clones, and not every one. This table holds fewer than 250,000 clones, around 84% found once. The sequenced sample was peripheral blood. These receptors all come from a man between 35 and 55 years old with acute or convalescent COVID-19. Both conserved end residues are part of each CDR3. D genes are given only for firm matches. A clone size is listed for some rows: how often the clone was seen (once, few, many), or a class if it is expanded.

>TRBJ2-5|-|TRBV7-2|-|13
CASSLVASETQYF
TGTGCCAGCAGCTTAGTAGCCTCTGAGACCCAGTACTTC
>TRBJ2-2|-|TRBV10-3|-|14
CAISDSVNTGELFF
TGTGCCATCTCCGACAGTGTGAACACCGGGGAGCTGTTTTTT
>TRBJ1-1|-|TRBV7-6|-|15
CASSLAGIRNTEAFF
TGTGCCAGCAGCTTGGCAGGTATAAGGAACACTGAAGCTTTCTTT
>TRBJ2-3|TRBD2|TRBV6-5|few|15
CASTSPWTSGVAQYF
TGTGCCAGCACCTCCCCCTGGACTAGCGGGGTTGCGCAGTATTTT
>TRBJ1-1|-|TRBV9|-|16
CASSVGGGQLNTEAFF
TGTGCCAGCAGCGTAGGTGGAGGACAGCTAAACACTGAAGCTTTCTTT
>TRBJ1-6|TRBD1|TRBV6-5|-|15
CASCKGQVDNSPLHF
TGTGCCAGCTGCAAGGGACAGGTTGATAATTCACCCCTCCACTTT
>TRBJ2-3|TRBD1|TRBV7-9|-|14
CASSFGTGTDTQYF
TGTGCCAGCAGCTTCGGGACAGGCACAGATACGCAGTATTTT
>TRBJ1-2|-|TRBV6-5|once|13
CASSYGQFGGYTF
TGTGCCAGCAGTTACGGCCAGTTCGGGGGCTACACCTTC
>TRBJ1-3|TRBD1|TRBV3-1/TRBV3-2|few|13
CASTDRGQNTIYF
TGTGCCAGCACCGACAGGGGGCAAAACACCATATATTTT
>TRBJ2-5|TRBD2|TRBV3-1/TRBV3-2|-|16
CASSPPAAGVQETQYF
TGTGCCAGCAGCCCCCCCGCAGCGGGGGTTCAAGAGACCCAGTACTTC
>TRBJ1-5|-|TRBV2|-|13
CASTSGGNQPQHF
TGTGCCAGCACGTCGGGAGGCAATCAGCCCCAGCATTTT
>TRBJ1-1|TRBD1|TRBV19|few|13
CASSRQGQTEAFF
TGTGCCAGTTCTCGACAGGGCCAAACTGAAGCTTTCTTT
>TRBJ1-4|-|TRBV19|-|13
CASSQIAGEKLFF
TGTGCCAGTAGTCAAATCGCGGGTGAAAAACTGTTTTTT
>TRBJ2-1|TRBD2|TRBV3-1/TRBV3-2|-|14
CASSQTSGGLEQFF
TGTGCCAGCAGCCAGACTAGCGGGGGCCTTGAGCAGTTCTTC
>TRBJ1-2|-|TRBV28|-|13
CASITLRAHGYTF
TGTGCCAGCATCACCCTGAGGGCCCATGGCTACACCTTC
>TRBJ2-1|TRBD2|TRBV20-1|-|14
CSASSGGPLNEQFF
TGCAGTGCTAGTAGCGGGGGGCCACTCAATGAGCAGTTCTTC
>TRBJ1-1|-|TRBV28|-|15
CASRGGRRGNTEAFF
TGTGCCAGCCGTGGTGGGAGGCGGGGGAACACTGAAGCTTTCTTT
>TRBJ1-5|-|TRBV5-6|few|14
CASSLGRVGQPQHF
TGTGCCAGCAGCTTGGGCCGGGTAGGTCAGCCCCAGCATTTT
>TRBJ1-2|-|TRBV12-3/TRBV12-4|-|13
CASSLNGGQGYTF
TGTGCCAGCAGTTTGAACGGGGGTCAGGGCTACACCTTC
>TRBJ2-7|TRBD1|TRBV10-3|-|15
CAIASGTGKRYEQYF
TGTGCCATCGCCTCCGGGACAGGGAAAAGGTACGAGCAGTACTTC
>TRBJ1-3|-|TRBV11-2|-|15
CASSLVGTSGNTIYF
TGTGCCAGCAGCTTAGTGGGGACATCTGGAAACACCATATATTTT
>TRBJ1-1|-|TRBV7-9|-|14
CASSHNIPGTEAFF
TGTGCCAGCAGCCATAACATCCCGGGCACTGAAGCTTTCTTT
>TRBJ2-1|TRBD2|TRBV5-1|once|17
CASSGTSLAATYNEQFF
TGCGCCAGCAGTGGGACTAGTCTAGCGGCTACCTACAATGAGCAGTTCTTC
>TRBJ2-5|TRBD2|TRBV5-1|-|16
CASSLAAGRGEETQYF
TGCGCCAGCAGCTTGGCCGCGGGGAGGGGCGAAGAGACCCAGTACTTC
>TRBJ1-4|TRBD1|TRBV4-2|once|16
CASSQNLQGAVEKLFF
TGTGCCAGCAGCCAAAATCTACAGGGGGCAGTGGAAAAACTGTTTTTT